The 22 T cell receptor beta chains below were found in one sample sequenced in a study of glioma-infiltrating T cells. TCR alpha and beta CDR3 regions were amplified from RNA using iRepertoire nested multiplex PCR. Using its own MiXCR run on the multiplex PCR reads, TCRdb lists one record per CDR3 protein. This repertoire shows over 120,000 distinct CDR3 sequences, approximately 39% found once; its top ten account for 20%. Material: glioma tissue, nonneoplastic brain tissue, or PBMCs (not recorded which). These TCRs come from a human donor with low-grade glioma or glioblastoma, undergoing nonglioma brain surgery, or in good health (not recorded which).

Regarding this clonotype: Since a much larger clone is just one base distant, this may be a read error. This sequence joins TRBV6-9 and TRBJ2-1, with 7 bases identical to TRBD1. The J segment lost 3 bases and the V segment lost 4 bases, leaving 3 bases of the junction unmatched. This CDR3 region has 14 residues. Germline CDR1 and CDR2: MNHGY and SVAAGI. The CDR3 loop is CASSWDSFYNEQFF. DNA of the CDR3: TGTGCCAGCAGTTGGGACAGTTTCTACAATGAGCAGTTCTTC.

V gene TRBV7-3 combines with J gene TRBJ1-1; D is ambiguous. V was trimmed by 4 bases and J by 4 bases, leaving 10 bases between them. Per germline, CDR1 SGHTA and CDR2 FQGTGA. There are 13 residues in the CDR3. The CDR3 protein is CASSSSMSTEAFF. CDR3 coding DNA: TGTGCCAGCAGCTCCTCGATGAGCACTGAAGCTTTCTTT.

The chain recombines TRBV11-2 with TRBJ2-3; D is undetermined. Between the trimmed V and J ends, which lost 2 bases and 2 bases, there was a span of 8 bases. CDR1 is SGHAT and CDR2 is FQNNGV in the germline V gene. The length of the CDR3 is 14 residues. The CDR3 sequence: CASSLRGITDTQYF. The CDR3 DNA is TGTGCCAGCAGCTTACGCGGTATCACAGATACGCAGTATTTT.

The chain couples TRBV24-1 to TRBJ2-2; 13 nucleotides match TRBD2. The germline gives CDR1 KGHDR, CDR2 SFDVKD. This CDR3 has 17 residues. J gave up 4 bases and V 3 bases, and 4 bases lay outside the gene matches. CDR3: CATSDPTSGGSTGELFF. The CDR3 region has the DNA TGTGCCACCAGTGATCCGACTAGCGGGGGGTCCACCGGGGAGCTGTTTTTT.

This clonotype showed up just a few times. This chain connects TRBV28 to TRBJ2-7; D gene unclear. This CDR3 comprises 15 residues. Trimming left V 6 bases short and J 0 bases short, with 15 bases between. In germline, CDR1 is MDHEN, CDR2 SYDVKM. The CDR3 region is CASRTPSRTSYEQYF. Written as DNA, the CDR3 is TGTGCCAGCAGAACCCCGAGTCGGACCTCCTACGAGCAGTACTTC.

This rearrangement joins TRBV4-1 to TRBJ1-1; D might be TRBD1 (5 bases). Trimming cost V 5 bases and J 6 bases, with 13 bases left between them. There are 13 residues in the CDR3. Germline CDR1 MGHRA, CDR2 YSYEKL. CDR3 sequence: CASSFHGGAEAFF. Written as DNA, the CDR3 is TGCGCCAGCAGCTTCCATGGGGGTGCTGAAGCTTTCTTT.

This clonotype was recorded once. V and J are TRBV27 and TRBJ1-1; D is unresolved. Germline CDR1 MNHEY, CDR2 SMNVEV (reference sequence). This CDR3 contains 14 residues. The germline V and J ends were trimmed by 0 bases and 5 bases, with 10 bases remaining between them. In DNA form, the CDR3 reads TGTGCCAGCAGTTTATCCGGGGTGGGAACTGAAGCTTTCTTT. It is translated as CASSLSGVGTEAFF.

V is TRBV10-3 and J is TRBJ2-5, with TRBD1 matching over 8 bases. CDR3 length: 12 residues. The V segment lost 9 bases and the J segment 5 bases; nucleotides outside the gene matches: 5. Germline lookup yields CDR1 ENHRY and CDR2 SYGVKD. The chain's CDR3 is CAIATGGETQYF. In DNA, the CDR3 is TGTGCCATAGCAACAGGGGGTGAGACCCAGTACTTC.

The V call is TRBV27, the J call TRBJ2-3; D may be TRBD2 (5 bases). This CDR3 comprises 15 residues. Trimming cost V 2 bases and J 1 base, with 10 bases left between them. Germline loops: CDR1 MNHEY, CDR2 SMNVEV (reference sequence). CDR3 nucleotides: TGTGCCAGCAGTTTACTAGCCTTCGGCACAGATACGCAGTATTTT. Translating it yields CASSLLAFGTDTQYF.

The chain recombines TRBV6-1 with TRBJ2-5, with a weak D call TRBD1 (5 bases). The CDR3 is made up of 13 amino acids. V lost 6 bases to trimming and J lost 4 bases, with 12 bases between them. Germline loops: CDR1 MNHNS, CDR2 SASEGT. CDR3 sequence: CASRKTARETQYF. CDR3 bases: TGTGCCAGCAGGAAGACAGCAAGAGAGACCCAGTACTTC.

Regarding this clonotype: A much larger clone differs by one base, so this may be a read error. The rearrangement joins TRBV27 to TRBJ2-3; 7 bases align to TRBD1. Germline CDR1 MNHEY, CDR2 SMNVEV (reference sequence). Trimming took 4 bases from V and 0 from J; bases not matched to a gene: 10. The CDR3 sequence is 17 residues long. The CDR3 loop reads CASSYSLQGTSTDTQYF. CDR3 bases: TGTGCCAGCAGTTACTCGTTACAGGGGACCAGCACAGATACGCAGTATTTT.

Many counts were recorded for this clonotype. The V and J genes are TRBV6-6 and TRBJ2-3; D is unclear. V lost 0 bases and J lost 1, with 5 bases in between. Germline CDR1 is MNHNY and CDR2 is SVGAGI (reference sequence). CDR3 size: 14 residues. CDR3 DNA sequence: TGTGCCAGCAGTTACTCGGAAGGCACAGATACGCAGTATTTT. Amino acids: CASSYSEGTDTQYF.

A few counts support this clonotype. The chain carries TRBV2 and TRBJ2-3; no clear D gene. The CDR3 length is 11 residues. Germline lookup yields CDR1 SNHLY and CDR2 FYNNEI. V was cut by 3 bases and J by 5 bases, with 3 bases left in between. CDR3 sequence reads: CASSEEDTQYF. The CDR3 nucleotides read TGTGCCAGCAGTGAGGAAGATACGCAGTATTTT.

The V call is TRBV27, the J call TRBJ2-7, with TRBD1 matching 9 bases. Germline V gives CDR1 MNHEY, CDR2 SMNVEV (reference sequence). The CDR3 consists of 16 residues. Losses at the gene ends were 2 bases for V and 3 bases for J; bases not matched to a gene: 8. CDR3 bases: TGTGCCAGCAGTTTAAAACGGGACAGGGATCTCTACGAGCAGTACTTC. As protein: CASSLKRDRDLYEQYF.

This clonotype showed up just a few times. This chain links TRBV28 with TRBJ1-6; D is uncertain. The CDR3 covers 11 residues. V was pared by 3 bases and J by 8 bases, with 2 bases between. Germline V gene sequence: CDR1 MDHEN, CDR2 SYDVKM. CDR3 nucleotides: TGTGCCAGCAGTTTGGATTCACCCCTCCACTTT. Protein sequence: CASSLDSPLHF.

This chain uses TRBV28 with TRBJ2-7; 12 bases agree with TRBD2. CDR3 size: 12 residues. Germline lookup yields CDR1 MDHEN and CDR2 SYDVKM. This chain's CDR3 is CAATSGSYEQYF. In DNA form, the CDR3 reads TGTGCTGCGACTAGCGGGAGCTACGAGCAGTACTTC.

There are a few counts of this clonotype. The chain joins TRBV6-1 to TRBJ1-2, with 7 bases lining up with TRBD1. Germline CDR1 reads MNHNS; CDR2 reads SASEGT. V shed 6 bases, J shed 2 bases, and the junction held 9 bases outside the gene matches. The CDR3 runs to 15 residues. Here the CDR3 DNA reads TGTGCCAGCAGCTTTACGGGACAGATAAACTATGGCTACACCTTC. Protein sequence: CASSFTGQINYGYTF.

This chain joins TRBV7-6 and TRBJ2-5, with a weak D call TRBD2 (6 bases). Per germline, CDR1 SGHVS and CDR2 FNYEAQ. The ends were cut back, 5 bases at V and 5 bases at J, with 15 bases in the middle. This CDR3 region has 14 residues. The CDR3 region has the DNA TGTGCCAGCAGCCAAAGGGGACTTGGCGAGACCCAGTACTTC. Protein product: CASSQRGLGETQYF. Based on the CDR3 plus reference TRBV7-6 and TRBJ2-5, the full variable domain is GAGVSQSPRYKVTKRGQDVALRCDPISGHVSLYWYRQALGQGPEFLTYFNYEAQQDKSGLPNDRFSAERPEGSISTLTIQRTEQRDSAMYRCASSQRGLGETQYFGPGTRLLVL.

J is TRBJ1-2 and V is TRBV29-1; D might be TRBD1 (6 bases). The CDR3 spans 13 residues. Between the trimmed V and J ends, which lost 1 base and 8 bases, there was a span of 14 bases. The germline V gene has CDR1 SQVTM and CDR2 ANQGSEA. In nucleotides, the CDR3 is TGCAGCGTTGAAGGCCACCGACAGGCAGGCTACACCTTC. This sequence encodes CSVEGHRQAGYTF.

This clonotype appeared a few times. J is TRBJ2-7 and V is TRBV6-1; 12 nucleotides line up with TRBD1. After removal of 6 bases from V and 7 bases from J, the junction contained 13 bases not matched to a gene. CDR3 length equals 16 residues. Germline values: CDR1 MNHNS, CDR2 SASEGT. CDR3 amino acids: CASSLLGTGGAEEQYF. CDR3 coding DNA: TGTGCCAGCAGCCTCCTTGGGACAGGGGGCGCGGAGGAGCAGTACTTC.

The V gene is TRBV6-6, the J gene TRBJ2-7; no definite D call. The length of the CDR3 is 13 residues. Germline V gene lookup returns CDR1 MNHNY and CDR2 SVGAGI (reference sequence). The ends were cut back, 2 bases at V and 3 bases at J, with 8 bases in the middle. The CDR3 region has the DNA TGTGCCAGCAGTTACGGTCGTCTCTACGAGCAGTACTTC. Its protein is CASSYGRLYEQYF.

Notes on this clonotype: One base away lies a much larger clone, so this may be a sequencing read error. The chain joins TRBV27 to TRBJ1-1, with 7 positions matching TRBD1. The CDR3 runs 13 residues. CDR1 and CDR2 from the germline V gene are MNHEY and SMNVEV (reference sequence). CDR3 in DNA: TGTGCCAGCATGGGACAGATGAACACTGAAGATTTCTTT. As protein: CASMGQMNTEDFF.